The 5 T cell receptor beta chains below all came from one sample that was sequenced in a study of T cell responses to AZD1222 COVID-19 vaccine. The table came from immunoSEQ multiplex PCR; TCRdb's copy has only in-frame clones and leaves some out. The sample includes about 140,000 clones, around 85% of them seen just once. The sample in question was peripheral blood, obtained 28 days after the second dose of the MenACWY control vaccine. The receptors shown here come from an adult who received the MenACWY meningococcal vaccine as a control.

The V call is TRBV11-3, the J call TRBJ1-1; 9 bases match TRBD1. With 6 bases clipped from V and 5 bases from J, the junction kept 7 bases outside the gene matches. The CDR3 is made up of 14 amino acids. Germline V gene sequence: CDR1 SGHNT, CDR2 YENEEA. CDR3 coding DNA: TGTGCCAGCAGTTACGGGACAGGGAGGACTGAAGCTTTCTTT. Its translation is CASSYGTGRTEAFF.

This sequence joins TRBV27 and TRBJ2-2; no definite D call. Germline CDR1 is MNHEY and CDR2 is SMNVEV (reference sequence). The CDR3 loop spans 13 amino acids. V lost 5 bases and J lost 6, with 10 bases in between. CDR3 sequence reads: CASSNPRPGELFF. In DNA, the CDR3 is TGTGCCAGCAGTAACCCCAGGCCCGGGGAGCTGTTTTTT.

The rearrangement joins TRBV5-5 to TRBJ1-1; no definite D call. The germline CDR1 and CDR2 sequences are SGHKS and YYEKEE (reference sequence). This CDR3 has 16 residues. Between the trimmed V and J ends, which lost 0 bases and 4 bases, there was a span of 16 bases. CDR3 sequence reads: CASSLAIGSWGTEAFF. In DNA, the CDR3 is TGTGCCAGCAGCTTGGCCATCGGGTCGTGGGGCACTGAAGCTTTCTTT.

The chain combines TRBV14 with TRBJ2-3; either TRBD1 or TRBD2 may fit D (5 bases each). CDR3 size: 12 residues. The germline CDR1 and CDR2 sequences are SGHDN and FVKESK. With 2 bases removed from V and 12 bases from J, the gap between germline ends came to 12 bases. The CDR3 protein is CASSQIRDPQYF. Written as DNA, the CDR3 is TGTGCCAGCAGCCAAATCCGGGACCCCCAGTATTTT.

The chain carries TRBV28 and TRBJ2-7; the match to TRBD2 covers 10 bases. This CDR3 contains 14 residues. CDR1 MDHEN and CDR2 SYDVKM come from the germline V gene. Unmatched junction bases numbered 4, after V lost 5 bases and J lost 3 bases. The CDR3, as DNA: TGTGCCAGCAGTCGAAGGACTAGCGGCTACGAGCAGTACGTC. This translates into CASSRRTSGYEQYV.